The text below deals with one T cell receptor (beta chain). The data belong to a study of OX40 agonist ivuxolimab in advanced cancers. Clones were read by immunoSEQ multiplex PCR, and TCRdb kept only the in-frame ones, dropping some. Of fewer than 140,000 clones in the sample, about nine tenths were seen once. Deletions cut 6 bases from V and 6 bases from J, with 18 bases between. Per germline, CDR1 MDHEN and CDR2 SYDVKM. The CDR3 extends over 15 amino acids. The material sequenced was CD4+ or CD8+ T cells sorted from blood, taken in a trial of the OX40 agonist ivuxolimab. The chain links TRBV28 to TRBJ1-5; tentatively, D is TRBD1 (6 bases). This TCR was sampled from an adult with an advanced solid tumor such as melanoma, head and neck, liver or kidney cancer. Here the CDR3 reads CASRYKQGRGQPQHF. The CDR3 nucleotides read TGTGCCAGCAGATACAAACAGGGAAGGGGTCAGCCCCAGCATTTT.